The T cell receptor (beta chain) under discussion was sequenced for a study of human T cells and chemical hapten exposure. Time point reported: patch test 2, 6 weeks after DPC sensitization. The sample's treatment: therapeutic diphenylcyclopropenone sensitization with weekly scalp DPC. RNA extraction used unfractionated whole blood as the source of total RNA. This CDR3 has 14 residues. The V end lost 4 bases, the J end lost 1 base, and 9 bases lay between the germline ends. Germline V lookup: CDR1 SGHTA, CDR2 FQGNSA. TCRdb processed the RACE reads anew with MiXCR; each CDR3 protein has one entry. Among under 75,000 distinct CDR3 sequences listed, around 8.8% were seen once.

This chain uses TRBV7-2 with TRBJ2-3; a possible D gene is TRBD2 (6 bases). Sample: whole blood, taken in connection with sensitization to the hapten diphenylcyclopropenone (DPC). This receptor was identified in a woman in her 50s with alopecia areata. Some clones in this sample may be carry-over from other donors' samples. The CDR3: CASSSRLGTDTQYF. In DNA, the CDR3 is TGTGCCAGCAGCTCCCGACTAGGCACAGATACGCAGTATTTT.